This paragraph reports one TCR beta chain. CD8 cells classed as naive were CD45RO-negative and positively selected for CCR7, excluding terminally differentiated effector memory CD45RA+ cells. The sample comes from a study of shared clonotypes between healthy human individuals. Overall study: Every donor yielded three CD4 naive, three CD4 memory, two CD8 naive and one CD8 memory plate.

The CDR3 is 15 residues long. Looked up from germline, CDR1 is MDHEN and CDR2 is SYDVKM. J was trimmed by 6 bases and V by 1 base; bases with no gene match: 7. On sorted subsets, replicate PCRs used approximately 190 ng DNA, or about 30,000 T cell genomes. Some clones are missing from TCRdb's copy, which holds only in-frame ones; the method was immunoSEQ multiplex PCR. The sample lists hundreds of thousands of clones; about 95% were seen once. The receptor's source is a woman aged 25 to 39 in good health. This sequence joins TRBV28 and TRBJ1-2, with 8 bases aligning to TRBD1. Sequencing used naive CD8+ T cells sorted from blood. The CDR3 here is CASSLYSGGTDGYTF. The CDR3 DNA follows: TGTGCCAGCAGTTTATACTCAGGGGGCACTGATGGCTACACCTTC.